Each of the 4 T cell receptor beta chains below was sequenced from the same sample in a study of blood T cell repertoires in COVID-19. Clones were read by immunoSEQ multiplex PCR, and TCRdb kept only the in-frame ones, dropping some. Altogether about 130,000 clones are present, less than 90% being singletons, with the ten largest covering roughly an eighth. Material: peripheral blood. All receptors derive from a young woman who had recovered from COVID-19.

The CDR3 DNA follows: TGTGCCAGCAGCTTAACAGGACTAGCGGGAGCAAATGAGCAGTTCTTC. Translated, it gives CASSLTGLAGANEQFF. The chain recombines TRBV7-9 with TRBJ2-1; 13 bases fit TRBD2. The V and J ends lost 2 bases and 7 bases, in that order; junction bases with no gene match: 5. The CDR3 runs 16 residues. From germline, CDR1 is SEHNR and CDR2 FQNEAQ (reference sequence).

The chain recombines TRBV6-6 with TRBJ2-3, with 12 positions matching TRBD2. Trimming cost V 5 bases and J 6 bases; bases outside gene matches: 9. The CDR3 covers 16 residues. Germline assignment: CDR1 MNHNY and CDR2 SVGAGI (reference sequence). CDR3 DNA: TGTGCCAGCAGTAATACACTAGCGGGAGGATCGGATACGCAGTATTTT. Protein: CASSNTLAGGSDTQYF.

The genes are TRBV10-1 and TRBJ2-7; D might be TRBD1 (6 bases). The germline CDR1 and CDR2 sequences are WNHNN and SYGVQD (reference sequence). This CDR3 has 14 amino acids. Trimming pared 3 bases from V and 2 bases from J, leaving 11 bases between. The DNA of the CDR3 is TGCGCCAGCAGTGATCCAGGGGAACCCTACGAGCAGTACTTC. Its protein is CASSDPGEPYEQYF.

Here the CDR3 DNA reads TGTGCCAGTGATGTAGGAGGAGGATTTGGTGATGGCTACACCTTC. It codes for CASDVGGGFGDGYTF. The rearrangement links TRBV19 to TRBJ1-2, with D unclear. V was pared by 8 bases and J by 6 bases, with 22 bases between. The CDR3 totals 15 residues. Germline V gene sequence: CDR1 LNHDA, CDR2 SQIVND (reference sequence).